This T cell receptor beta chain came from a study of glioma-infiltrating T cells (dated by TCRdb to 2016 to 2018). A note on the overall study: TCR alpha- and beta-chain repertoires were sequenced from glioma tissue, non-neoplastic brain tissue and matched peripheral blood mononuclear cells. Each tissue-infiltrating repertoire was compared with the same patient's peripheral blood repertoire to measure divergence between tissue and blood T-cell populations. Three low-grade glioma patients, under ten primary glioblastoma patients, and three non-glioma patients who contributed non-neoplastic brain tissue made up the paired cohort. On the study overall, not on this receptor specifically: Small numbers underpinned the group comparisons: 8 or 9 glioblastoma patients, three low-grade glioma patients and three non-neoplastic patients. VJ-independent divergence between tissue and blood was found to be below expectation in non-neoplastic patients but above expectation in all gliomas, particularly low-grade gliomas. Very few CDR3 sequences were shared between tissue and blood, attributed to high CDR3 diversity and limited sampling.

TCR alpha and beta CDR3 regions were amplified with the iRepertoire nested amplicon-rescue multiplex PCR (arm-PCR) platform from RNA. The input for one-step reverse transcription and amplification was about 90-400 ng of tissue mRNA or PBMC total RNA. After bead purification, a secondary multiplex PCR added Illumina adapters, and libraries were gel-purified between 200 and 400 bp. Internal 6-nucleotide barcodes were carried by the libraries and were used for demultiplexing. Sequencing of the libraries was done on an Illumina MiSeq using 2x220 or 2x250 nucleotide paired-end reads. The original pipeline was this. Paired reads were merged using FLASH 1.2.11 and were aligned to the GRCh37 human genome using BWA-MEM, after which TRA and TRB reads were extracted. V and J assignment used an IMGT-derived reference of cassette sequences and CDR3 motifs that included pseudogenes. Reads were translated in three frames, and productive CDR3s were defined as those with a C...FGXG motif and no stop codons. Unique combinations of V-J cassette pair and CDR3 amino acid sequence were defined as clonotypes. Filtering of reads was based on Hamming distance, with the threshold set by the sequence error rate of each sample in mapped regions. TCRdb reanalyzed the raw reads on its own, using fastp at Q25 for trimming and MiXCR for clone calling, and kept in-frame beta chains. For every CDR3 protein sequence, its rows merge into one entry that carries the most common genes and DNA. TCRdb, not the authors, supplied the V and J calls. The table for this sample lists over 120,000 distinct CDR3 sequences; roughly two fifths of them were counted only once. In total, the top ten clones hold 15% to 25% of the sample.

This clonotype occurred a few times. The antigen it recognizes is unknown. Base qualities are missing; no much larger clone stands one base away. The germline V gene specifies KGHDR as CDR1 and SFDVKD as CDR2. The CDR3 spans 16 residues, from the cysteine through the phenylalanine. Only the CDR3 DNA stays, 48 bases, in frame from base 1. Trimming removed 9 bases from V and 0 bases from J, leaving 17 bases between the germline ends. The V gene is TRBV24-1 and the J gene is TRBJ2-1, with TRBD1 perhaps the D gene, on 6 matching bases. Sample: glioma tissue, nonneoplastic brain tissue, or PBMCs (not recorded which). This TCR was recovered from a human donor with low-grade glioma or glioblastoma, undergoing nonglioma brain surgery, or in good health (not recorded which). The sequence in DNA is TGTGCCACCGCGGATGGTGGGGGCGGCTCCTACAATGAGCAGTTCTTC. This codes for CATADGGGGSYNEQFF.